One sample yielded the 9 T cell receptor beta chains listed below, sequenced in a study of T cell changes during pregnancy in multiple sclerosis. Assay: immunoSEQ multiplex PCR; the TCRdb copy retains only in-frame clones and omits some. The table has tens of thousands of clones, 90% to 95% seen once; the top ten hold 0.5% to 0.7%. Material: CD4+ T cells from peripheral blood mononuclear cells, obtained in the second trimester of pregnancy. The source of these receptors is a female donor with multiple sclerosis, enrolled in a pregnancy study.

This CDR3 reads CASSYEVPPGELFF. The CDR3 region has the DNA TGTGCCAGCAGTTACGAGGTACCTCCCGGGGAGCTGTTTTTT. This chain joins TRBV6-6 and TRBJ2-2; D call uncertain. Germline CDR1 reads MNHNY; CDR2 reads SVGAGI (reference sequence). V shed 2 bases and J shed 6 bases, with 10 bases lying between them. This CDR3 is 14 amino acids long.

The rearrangement links TRBV7-2 to TRBJ1-1, with 8 bases that match TRBD1. With 4 bases clipped from V and 0 bases from J, the junction kept 13 bases outside the gene matches. The germline V gene encodes CDR1 SGHTA and CDR2 FQGNSA. This CDR3 has 18 amino acids. The CDR3 loop reads CASSSTGTGLLMNTEAFF. Here the CDR3 DNA reads TGTGCCAGCAGCTCTACCGGGACAGGACTTCTCATGAACACTGAAGCTTTCTTT.

The chain carries TRBV7-3 and TRBJ2-3, with TRBD2 as a possible D gene (7 bases). Trimming took off 5 bases at V and 7 bases at J, with 22 bases between the two ends. Germline CDR1 SGHTA, CDR2 FQGTGA. The CDR3 is made up of 16 amino acids. The CDR3: CASSLGGGATVNTQYF. CDR3 nucleotide sequence: TGTGCCAGCAGCCTCGGTGGGGGGGCCACGGTAAATACGCAGTATTTT. Combining the CDR3 with reference TRBV7-3 and TRBJ2-3 gives the whole variable domain GAGVSQTPSNKVTEKGKYVELRCDPISGHTALYWYRQSLGQGPEFLIYFQGTGAADDSGLPNDRFFAVRPEGSVSTLKIQRTERGDSAVYLCASSLGGGATVNTQYFGPGTRLTVL.

This chain links TRBV18 with TRBJ1-2; the D is unclear. This CDR3 contains 14 residues. V was cut by 3 bases and J by 3 bases, with 11 bases left in between. CDR1 and CDR2 from the germline V gene are KGHSH and LQKENI. In DNA, the CDR3 is TGTGCCAGCTCACCGCGGGTCAACTACTATGGCTACACCTTC. Amino acids: CASSPRVNYYGYTF.

The gene calls are TRBV7-6 and TRBJ1-1, with D hard to call. The ends were cut back, 1 base at V and 6 bases at J, with 18 bases in the middle. This CDR3 region has 16 residues. In germline, CDR1 is SGHVS, CDR2 FNYEAQ. In nucleotides, the CDR3 is TGTGCCAGCAGCTTAGGGCGAGGCCGTGGGTTCCCTGAAGCTTTCTTT. Translated, it gives CASSLGRGRGFPEAFF.

V is TRBV30 and J is TRBJ1-1; possibly TRBD1 for D (6 bases). CDR1 is GTSNPN and CDR2 is SVGIG in the germline V gene (reference sequence). This CDR3 spans 14 amino acids. V was shortened by 0 bases and J by 5 bases, with 13 bases between the two germline ends. The CDR3 DNA sequence: TGTGCCTGGAGTGTTCGGAGAGGGGGAACTGAAGCTTTCTTT. It yields the protein CAWSVRRGGTEAFF.

This sequence joins TRBV6-5 and TRBJ1-6; 8 bases fit TRBD1. This CDR3 region has 15 residues. CDR1 MNHEY and CDR2 SVGAGI come from the germline V gene. The V gene end was trimmed by 6 bases and the J gene end by 6 bases; junction bases not matched to a gene: 7. This chain's CDR3 is CASRILDRANSPLHF. The CDR3 coding sequence is TGTGCCAGCAGAATCCTGGACAGGGCTAATTCACCCCTCCACTTT.

The chain links TRBV7-3 to TRBJ2-1, with D possibly matching TRBD1 (5 bases). V was clipped by 2 bases and J by 8 bases, with 10 bases between them. Per germline, CDR1 SGHTA and CDR2 FQGTGA. This CDR3 spans 13 amino acids. The DNA of the CDR3 is TGTGCCAGCAGCTTACAGGGAAGAGATGAGCAGTTCTTC. It yields the protein CASSLQGRDEQFF.

The V gene is TRBV27, the J gene TRBJ2-7; TRBD1 matches at 8 bases. This CDR3 has 16 amino acids. V lost 3 bases, J lost 5 bases, and 12 bases stayed unmatched. Germline V gene data show CDR1 as MNHEY and CDR2 as SMNVEV (reference sequence). The CDR3 DNA is TGTGCCAGCAGTTTGCTAACTGGGACAGGAATGCACGAGCAGTACTTC. It translates to CASSLLTGTGMHEQYF.